These 11 T cell receptor beta chains share one sample of origin, sequenced in a study of CD8 T cells in Susac syndrome. RNA, at about 0.45 to 1 ug, was reverse transcribed with random hexamers. Each CDR3 protein gets one entry after TCRdb re-called the immunoSEQ multiplex PCR reads with MiXCR. The sample has under 150,000 distinct CDR3 sequences, roughly 94% seen once; the top ten hold 0.1% to 0.15%. Source material: CD4+ T cells from PBMCs. All receptors derive from a human donor with multiple sclerosis.

This CDR3 is CASTDRRDEQYF. For the CDR3, the DNA is TGTGCCAGCACTGACAGGCGGGACGAGCAGTACTTC. The rearrangement joins TRBV6-2 or TRBV6-3 to TRBJ2-7; D might be TRBD1 (6 bases). The CDR3 has 12 residues. V was pared by 7 bases and J by 5 bases, with 12 bases between. CDR1 and CDR2 (germline): MNHEY, SVGEGT.

The chain couples TRBV6-5 to TRBJ1-1; 8 bases are shared with TRBD1. The CDR3 sequence is 15 residues long. J was trimmed by 3 bases and V by 6 bases; bases with no gene match: 9. In germline, CDR1 is MNHEY, CDR2 SVGAGI. CDR3 residues: CASSRRTGTDTEAFF. The DNA for the CDR3 is TGTGCCAGCAGCCGTCGGACAGGGACTGACACTGAAGCTTTCTTT.

This chain links TRBV5-6 with TRBJ2-7, with 7 bases fitting TRBD1. J was trimmed by 5 bases and V by 1 base; bases with no gene match: 3. Germline V gene lookup returns CDR1 SGHDT and CDR2 YYEEEE. This CDR3 is built from 13 residues. In DNA, the CDR3 is TGTGCCAGCAGCTTGACAGGGGTCCACGAGCAGTACTTC. Translation gives CASSLTGVHEQYF.

CDR3 sequence: CASSPPNGETQYF. CDR3 nucleotides: TGTGCCAGCTCACCACCGAATGGAGAGACCCAGTACTTC. The J gene is TRBJ2-5, the V gene TRBV18; D gene unclear. CDR3 size: 13 residues. The germline V gene encodes CDR1 KGHSH and CDR2 LQKENI. The V gene lost 0 bases and the J gene lost 4 bases, with 6 bases spanning the gap.

This chain links TRBV5-1 with TRBJ1-1, with D unclear. The CDR3 is made up of 13 amino acids. V was cut by 5 bases and J by 0 bases, with 8 bases left in between. Germline CDR1 is SGHRS and CDR2 is YFSETQ. The chain's CDR3 is CASRKDMNTEAFF. The CDR3 nucleotides read TGCGCCAGCAGGAAAGACATGAACACTGAAGCTTTCTTT.

This rearrangement joins TRBV30 to TRBJ1-1; D uncertain. V was trimmed by 0 bases and J by 1 base, leaving 6 bases between them. CDR1 and CDR2 (germline): GTSNPN, SVGIG (reference sequence). The CDR3 runs 13 residues. In DNA form, the CDR3 reads TGTGCCTGGAGTGTAGGGAGGAACACTGAAGCTTTCTTT. It encodes CAWSVGRNTEAFF.

This clonotype showed up just once. The J gene is TRBJ2-3, the V gene TRBV5-6, with 7 bases lining up with TRBD1. This CDR3 is 15 amino acids long. Germline loops: CDR1 SGHDT, CDR2 YYEEEE. Trimming at V came to 1 base and at J to 0 bases, leaving 2 bases not matched to a gene. The chain's CDR3 is CASSLSGQSTDTQYF. In DNA, the CDR3 is TGTGCCAGCAGCTTGTCGGGACAGAGCACAGATACGCAGTATTTT.

V is TRBV30 and J is TRBJ1-2; 7 bases fit TRBD1. V shed 3 bases, J shed 0 bases, and the junction held 4 bases outside the gene matches. CDR3 length: 14 residues. Looked up from germline, CDR1 is GTSNPN and CDR2 is SVGIG (reference sequence). CDR3 nucleotide sequence: TGTGCCTGGAGGGGGGACAGCGCTAACTATGGCTACACCTTC. It encodes CAWRGDSANYGYTF. Complete variable domain (other parts from reference TRBV30 and TRBJ1-2): SQTIHQWPATLVQPVGSPLSLECTVEGTSNPNLYWYRQAAGRGLQLLFYSVGIGQISSEVPQNLSASRPQDRQFILSSKKLLLSDSGFYLCAWRGDSANYGYTFGSGTRLTVV.

The rearrangement links TRBV7-9 to TRBJ1-1; TRBD1 might be the D (6 bases). Trimming took off 1 base at V and 4 bases at J, with 19 bases between the two ends. Germline values: CDR1 SEHNR, CDR2 FQNEAQ (reference sequence). There are 17 residues in the CDR3. DNA for the CDR3: TGTGCCAGCAGCTTAGAAGGGGGTACCCCTAGGGGCACTGAAGCTTTCTTT. Protein product: CASSLEGGTPRGTEAFF. Using reference TRBV7-9 and TRBJ1-1 for the parts outside the CDR3, the full variable domain is DTGVSQNPRHKITKRGQNVTFRCDPISEHNRLYWYRQTLGQGPEFLTYFQNEAQLEKSRLLSDRFSAERPKGSFSTLEIQRTEQGDSAMYLCASSLEGGTPRGTEAFFGQGTRLTVV.

This chain links TRBV30 with TRBJ1-2; 7 nucleotides align to TRBD1. This CDR3 region has 14 residues. Germline V CDR1 and CDR2: GTSNPN, SVGIG (reference sequence). V shed 6 bases, J shed 0 bases, and the junction held 7 bases outside the gene matches. CDR3 nucleotide sequence: TGTGCCTGCCCCTCCGGGACAGCTAACTATGGCTACACCTTC. Translating gives CACPSGTANYGYTF.

The rearrangement uses TRBV27 and TRBJ2-1, with 9 positions matching TRBD2. V dropped 5 bases and J dropped 8; count of bases not matched to a gene: 10. Germline values: CDR1 MNHEY, CDR2 SMNVEV (reference sequence). This CDR3 spans 15 amino acids. The CDR3: CASSPGTSSGYEQFF. The CDR3, as DNA: TGTGCCAGCAGTCCGGGGACTAGCAGTGGATATGAGCAGTTCTTC.